The 16 T cell receptor beta chains below were found in one sample sequenced in a study of control samples from healthy donors and cancer patients. Method: immunoSEQ multiplex PCR; TCRdb's copy keeps in-frame clones and lacks some. The data contain nearly 200,000 clones, approximately 91% of them singletons. Sample: blood. All receptors come from a man aged 30 to 45 in good health.

This clone came up a few times. The V gene is TRBV7-3, the J gene TRBJ1-1; TRBD1 might be the D (6 bases). V was trimmed by 3 bases and J by 4 bases, leaving 9 bases between them. CDR1 SGHTA and CDR2 FQGTGA come from the germline V gene. This CDR3 has 13 residues. DNA of the CDR3: TGTGCCAGCAGCTTTCCCAGGGGCACTGAAGCTTTCTTT. Its protein is CASSFPRGTEAFF.

CDR3 DNA sequence: TGCGCCAGCCGCGACAGGGCCCCAGATACGCAGTATTTT. It translates to CASRDRAPDTQYF. The chain carries TRBV5-1 and TRBJ2-3, with 7 bases matching TRBD1. CDR1 is SGHRS, CDR2 YFSETQ, per germline. The CDR3 runs 13 residues. The V and J ends lost 7 bases and 4 bases, in that order; junction bases with no gene match: 6.

The genes are TRBV1 and TRBJ2-7; the D call in the table, TRBD1, was not verified against the DNA. TRBV1 is reported as a pseudogene. This CDR3 has 17 residues. The CDR3 is CTSSQGGPEDRADEQYF. The CDR3 coding sequence is TGCACCAGCAGCCAAGGGGGTCCCGAGGACAGGGCGGACGAGCAGTACTTC.

The CDR3 DNA reads as TGCGCCAGCAGTGAAGGGGGTGGGCAGTTTAGCAATCAGCCCCAGCATTTT. Translating gives CASSEGGGQFSNQPQHF. The rearrangement links TRBV10-2 to TRBJ1-5, with D perhaps TRBD1 (6 bases). The CDR3 loop spans 17 amino acids. V was clipped by 3 bases and J by 0 bases, with 15 bases between them. From germline, CDR1 is WSHSY and CDR2 SAAADI.

This chain uses TRBV5-1 with TRBJ1-2; a weak D match, TRBD1 (5 bases). The CDR3 contains 15 residues. The V end was cut by 4 bases, the J end by 4 bases, with 17 bases between. Germline-derived CDR1 and CDR2 are SGHRS and YFSETQ. The DNA for the CDR3 is TGCGCCAGCAGCCAGGGCCAGATCGACGTCTATGGCTACACCTTC. Its translation is CASSQGQIDVYGYTF.

The rearrangement links TRBV28 to TRBJ1-6; TRBD1 matches 10 bases. The ends lost 5 bases at V and 0 bases at J; junction bases unmatched: 7. The CDR3 has 18 residues. The germline CDR1 and CDR2 sequences are MDHEN and SYDVKM. CDR3 region: CASSHGTGANSYNSPLHF. Written as DNA, the CDR3 is TGTGCCAGCAGTCATGGGACAGGGGCTAACTCCTATAATTCACCCCTCCACTTT. Full variable domain (remainder filled in from reference TRBV28 and TRBJ1-6): DVKVTQSSRYLVKRTGEKVFLECVQDMDHENMFWYRQDPGLGLRLIYFSYDVKMKEKGDIPEGYSVSREKKERFSLILESASTNQTSMYLCASSHGTGANSYNSPLHFGNGTRLTVT.

The chain uses TRBV6-1 and TRBJ2-6; no firm D call. Deletions cut 3 bases from V and 1 base from J, with 4 bases between. The length of the CDR3 is 14 residues. Per the germline V gene, CDR1 is MNHNS and CDR2 is SASEGT. The CDR3 region has the DNA TGTGCCAGCAGTGAGGGTTCTGGGGCCAACGTCCTGACTTTC. The encoded protein is CASSEGSGANVLTF.

The chain uses TRBV5-1 and TRBJ2-1; tentatively, D is TRBD2 (6 bases). V gave up 5 bases and J gave up 9 bases, with 15 bases separating them. This CDR3 has 13 residues. The V gene's germline CDR1 is SGHRS and CDR2 YFSETQ. The CDR3 DNA reads as TGCGCCAGCAGTGCCGGGGAGGATCCTGAGCAGTTCTTC. This translates into CASSAGEDPEQFF.

V and J are TRBV2 and TRBJ1-4; TRBD1 might be the D (6 bases). V lost 2 bases and J 10 bases, leaving 17 bases between the germline ends. The CDR3 spans 15 residues. Germline CDR1 SNHLY, CDR2 FYNNEI. The CDR3 loop reads CASSEWDTPRGKLFF. The CDR3 DNA is TGTGCCAGCAGTGAATGGGACACTCCTCGAGGAAAACTGTTTTTT.

This clone was picked up one time. The V gene is TRBV10-3, the J gene TRBJ1-2, with no clear D. Looked up from germline, CDR1 is ENHRY and CDR2 is SYGVKD. The CDR3 runs 12 residues. V was clipped by 0 bases and J by 4 bases, with 3 bases between them. CDR3 protein: CAISESAYGYTF. In DNA form, the CDR3 reads TGTGCCATCAGTGAGTCAGCCTATGGCTACACCTTC.

The rearrangement joins TRBV5-4 to TRBJ1-6, with a weak D call TRBD1 (5 bases). V dropped 4 bases and J dropped 10 bases, with 9 bases sitting between them. This CDR3 has 12 residues. CDR1 is SGHNT and CDR2 is YYREEE in the germline V gene (reference sequence). In DNA, the CDR3 is TGTGCCAGCAGCAACAGGAGCTCACCCCTCCACTTT. This sequence encodes CASSNRSSPLHF.

The CDR3 bases are TGTGCCAGTATCCCTTGGGGGACAGAGTCCATTGACACTGAAGCTTTCTTT. Its translation: CASIPWGTESIDTEAFF. The chain is built from TRBV19 and TRBJ1-1, with 7 bases that match TRBD1. Trimming took 7 bases from V and 3 from J; bases not matched to a gene: 17. CDR3 size: 17 residues. The germline V gene has CDR1 LNHDA and CDR2 SQIVND (reference sequence).

The chain uses TRBV11-2 and TRBJ1-6; D possibly corresponds to TRBD1 (5 bases). CDR1 SGHAT and CDR2 FQNNGV come from the germline V gene. The CDR3 runs 14 residues. V was shortened by 5 bases and J by 4 bases, with 9 bases between the two germline ends. CDR3 bases: TGTGCCAGCAGCCTACAGGTGTATAATTCACCCCTCCACTTT. It translates to CASSLQVYNSPLHF.

The chain links TRBV29-1 to TRBJ2-3; a weak D match, TRBD1 (6 bases). The germline gives CDR1 SQVTM, CDR2 ANQGSEA. Trimming shortened V by 5 bases and J by 3 bases, and 9 bases separated the two germline ends. The CDR3 is 12 amino acids. CDR3 in DNA: TGCAGCGTTTTTAGGGGGACAGATACGCAGTATTTT. It codes for CSVFRGTDTQYF.

V gene TRBV6-5 combines with J gene TRBJ2-7; D could derive from TRBD1 or TRBD2 (6 bases each). Per the germline V gene, CDR1 is MNHEY and CDR2 is SVGAGI. V dropped 4 bases and J dropped 0 bases, with 16 bases sitting between them. The CDR3 is made up of 16 amino acids. The CDR3 reads CASSFAGHLSSYEQYF. The CDR3 coding sequence is TGTGCCAGCAGTTTCGCGGGACACCTAAGCTCCTACGAGCAGTACTTC.

The chain couples TRBV12-3 or TRBV12-4 to TRBJ1-1, with no clear D. There are 13 residues in the CDR3. V lost 0 bases and J lost 4, with 6 bases in between. Here the CDR3 reads CASSLAGPTEAFF. In nucleotides, the CDR3 is TGTGCCAGCAGTTTAGCCGGGCCCACTGAAGCTTTCTTT.